This T cell receptor beta chain was identified in a study of OX40 agonist ivuxolimab in advanced cancers. Study-wide context: Ivuxolimab was a fully human IgG2 agonistic monoclonal antibody targeting the costimulatory receptor OX40 (CD134). Intravenous ivuxolimab was administered to patients every 2 weeks at six dose levels: 0.01, 0.1, 0.3, 1.5, 3 and 10 mg/kg. The point of sequencing TCRbeta in the periphery was to test whether ivuxolimab changed TCR sequence diversity and drove clonal T-cell expansion. Patients were allowed to have had prior anti-PD-1, anti-PD-L1 or anti-CTLA-4 therapy, and around 40% of the dose-escalation patients had previously received checkpoint inhibitors. In the dose-escalation cohort, around four fifths of patients were male, and the mean age was approximately 55 years, with a range of roughly 23 to 85. Of the 50 or so patients in dose escalation, some 19 had hepatocellular carcinoma, around 15 had melanoma, 9 had renal cell carcinoma and 9 had head and neck cancer. The paper covers the monotherapy dose-escalation part of the phase I ivuxolimab trial, which included N ≈ 54 patients. Partial responses were achieved by three dose-escalation patients, of whom one had hepatocellular carcinoma and two had cutaneous melanoma. Study-level results and caveats: Clonal expansion of both CD4+ and CD8+ blood T cells was observed from baseline to week 6 at doses 0.1 to 3.0 mg/kg. Low levels of normalized T-cell clonal expansion were also seen in some patients who did not respond. In the 0.1-3.0 mg/kg groups, partial responders had among the lowest normalized peripheral clonal expansion, particularly in CD8+ T cells. After ivuxolimab, expanded clones were on average more numerous among CD8+ T cells than among CD4+ T cells. Which antigens the clonally expanded peripheral T cells were specific for was not determined.

The CDR1 and CDR2 encoded by the germline V gene are MNHEY and SVGAGI. Including the terminal cysteine and phenylalanine, the CDR3 comprises 12 residues. Of all the DNA, just the CDR3 is kept, 36 bases in frame from base 1. Relative to germline, V is 5 bases shorter and J is 7 bases shorter, with 8 bases between their ends. Genomic DNA was extracted from sorted cells for sequencing of the TCRbeta CDR3 region. The immunoSEQ Assay was used to sequence the TCRbeta CDR3 regions. TCRdb's version of the immuneACCESS table is confined to in-frame rearrangements and falls short of the full clone set. An unresolved V gene accounts for under half of the shortfall where checked; the remainder is of unknown origin. For this sample the table gives 70,000 to 85,000 clones, of which approximately 80% were detected only once. Of the sample, almost 6% is held by the ten largest clones. The trial excluded patients who had a history of autoimmune disease or were on systemic immunosuppression. Peripheral blood for TCR sequencing was collected from all dose cohorts at baseline, on cycle 4 day 1, and on cycle 7 day 1. The samples were drawn from a first-in-human, open-label, multicenter phase I dose-escalation trial of ivuxolimab. The trial enrolled adults with locally advanced or metastatic head and neck squamous cell, hepatocellular, melanoma or renal cell carcinoma. Before TCR sequencing, CD4+ T cells and CD8+ T cells from peripheral blood were sorted into separate populations.

Worth noting for this clone: No antigen is known for it. The record has no base qualities; no much larger clone is one base away.

Sequenced here: CD4+ or CD8+ T cells sorted from blood, sampled in a trial of the OX40 agonist ivuxolimab. The sequence is built from TRBV6-5 and TRBJ1-4, with no confident D gene call. The TCR comes from an adult with an advanced solid tumor such as melanoma, head and neck, liver or kidney cancer. CDR3 loop: CASSNRREKLFF. The DNA sequence is TGTGCCAGCAGTAACCGACGTGAAAAACTGTTTTTT.